This T cell receptor beta chain stems from a study of blood T cell dynamics during melanoma immunotherapy (dated by TCRdb to 2019 to 2021). At the level of the whole study: The patients had metastatic melanoma and were given first-line pembrolizumab or nivolumab plus ipilimumab as standard of care in the United Kingdom. To identify early correlates of response, the study profiled peripheral T cell receptor repertoires in patients with metastatic melanoma before and after one cycle of checkpoint inhibitor therapy. The training cohort was made up of consecutive patients, while a further independent group of patients from the same centre was pooled to form an external validation set.

Results the study describes overall, beyond this receptor: Unlike progressors, patients who went on to achieve disease control showed a bifurcated reorganization of the PBMC repertoire at W3, with either increased clonality or increased diversity. The relatively small sample size was acknowledged as something that could potentially limit how far the results can be generalized. The study could not determine whether the T cell clones driving repertoire changes were melanoma-specific or reflected general immune activation.

For every bulk PBMC sample, a fixed 350 ng of DNA was loaded. Following the manufacturer instructions, the immunoSEQ TCRb Assay kit was used to amplify TCR beta CDR3 sequences from genomic DNA. The KAPA Library Quantification Kit for Illumina platforms was used to quantify the pooled libraries by qPCR. Pooled libraries were sequenced on an Illumina NextSeq 500, clustered at about 0.55-1.2 pM. Turning to the authors' computational methods: The TCR data were analyzed using immunoSEQ ANALYZER and the R LymphoSeq package. A rearrangement efficiency score was calculated as productive divided by the sum of productive and non-productive CDR3 sequences. Clonality was measured with the Gini coefficient and diversity with the Renyi index at alpha=1, and both measures were compared pairwise between timepoints within each patient. In LymphoSeq, clonal relatedness was computed using an edit distance of 3, and repertoire similarity was computed using the Bhattacharyya coefficient. Linear discriminant analysis on week-3 changes in clonality and diversity was built with the R MASS and caret packages to classify response. TCRdb provides this immuneACCESS table in a form limited to in-frame rearrangements. Some clones are lacking; in checked studies, under half of them reflect an unresolved V gene, and why the rest are absent is not known. The DNA gave D and trimming, while V, J and clone size come from that table. The sample table lists some 10,000 clones, about 88% of them with a count of one. The leading ten clones occupy about a tenth of the sample.

The sample's time point label, in plain terms: pre-treatment baseline. Blood was sampled before treatment (T0) and at week 3 (W3), after the first cycle of checkpoint blockade. Except for two patients with rapid clinical progression, response was assessed 12 weeks after the first infusion by RECIST 1.1; disease control meant complete response, partial response or stable disease. Patients were excluded for prior systemic cancer treatment, concomitant immunosuppressant therapy or synchronous other active malignancies. To track both circulating cells and T cell turnover, TCR beta was sequenced from bulk PBMC as well as from plasma cell-free DNA. PBMC were isolated from blood with Lymphoprep and SepMate tubes, followed by red cell lysis. DNA from PBMC and sorted T cell subsets was extracted with QIAamp DNA Blood Mini kits. Points on this clone: It has no known antigen specificity. Base qualities are missing; no much larger clone stands one base away.

From the cysteine through the phenylalanine, the CDR3 covers 12 amino acids. Kept here is only the CDR3 DNA, which spans 36 bases and is read in frame from base 1. CDR1 and CDR2, looked up from the germline V gene, are SNHLY and FYNNEI. Relative to germline, V is 6 bases shorter and J is 8 bases shorter, with 11 bases between their ends. This clonotype was obtained from a human donor with melanoma. This chain is built from TRBV2 and TRBJ2-1; the D gene identity is not certain. Sequences were derived from blood, sampled from a patient treated with checkpoint blockade. This receptor has the CDR3 CASRLFDHEQFF. The DNA sequence follows: TGTGCCAGCAGGCTATTCGACCATGAGCAGTTCTTC. Joined to the reference TRBV2 and TRBJ2-1 proteins, this CDR3 gives the full variable domain: EPEVTQTPSHQVTQMGQEVILRCVPISNHLYFYWYRQILGQKVEFLVSFYNNEISEKSEIFDDQFSVERPDGSNFTLKIRSTKLEDSAMYFCASRLFDHEQFFGPGTRLTVL.